The following is a TCR beta chain sequence with its context. Self-reported history from a screening survey and questionnaire set each donor's cohort. This sample is drawn from a study of blood T cell repertoires in COVID-19. In germline, CDR1 is SGHTA, CDR2 FQGNSA. The length of the CDR3 is 17 residues. The ends lost 4 bases at V and 2 bases at J; junction bases unmatched: 4. Produced via immunoSEQ multiplex PCR; TCRdb's table is partial and in-frame only. This table holds about 460,000 clones, approximately 86% found once. Sample: PBMCs or T cells enriched from blood (not recorded which). This sequence originates from an older woman who had recovered from COVID-19. The J gene is TRBJ2-3, the V gene TRBV7-2; 15 bases are a match to TRBD2. CDR3 DNA sequence: TGTGCCAGCAGCTCCTGGACTAGCGGGGGGGCCACAGATACGCAGTATTTT. Residues: CASSSWTSGGATDTQYF.